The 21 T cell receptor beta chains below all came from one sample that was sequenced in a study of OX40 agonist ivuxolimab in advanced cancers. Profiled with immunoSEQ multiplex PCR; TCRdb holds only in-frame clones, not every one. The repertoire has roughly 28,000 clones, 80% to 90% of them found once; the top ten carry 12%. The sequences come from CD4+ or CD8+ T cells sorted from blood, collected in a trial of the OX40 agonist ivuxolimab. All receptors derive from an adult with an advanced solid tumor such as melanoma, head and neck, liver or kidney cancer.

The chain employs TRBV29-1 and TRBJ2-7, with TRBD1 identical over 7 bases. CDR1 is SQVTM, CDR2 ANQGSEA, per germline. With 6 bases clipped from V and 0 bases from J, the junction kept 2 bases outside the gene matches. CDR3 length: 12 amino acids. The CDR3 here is CSVTGASYEQYF. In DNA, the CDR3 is TGCAGCGTCACAGGGGCCTCCTACGAGCAGTACTTC.

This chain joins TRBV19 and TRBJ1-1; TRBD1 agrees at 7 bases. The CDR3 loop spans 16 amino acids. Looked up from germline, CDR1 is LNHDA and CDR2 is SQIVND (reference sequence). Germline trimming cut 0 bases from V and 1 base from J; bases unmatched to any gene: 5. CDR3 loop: CASSIDRQGPNTEAFF. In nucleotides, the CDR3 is TGTGCCAGTAGTATAGACCGACAGGGCCCGAACACTGAAGCTTTCTTT.

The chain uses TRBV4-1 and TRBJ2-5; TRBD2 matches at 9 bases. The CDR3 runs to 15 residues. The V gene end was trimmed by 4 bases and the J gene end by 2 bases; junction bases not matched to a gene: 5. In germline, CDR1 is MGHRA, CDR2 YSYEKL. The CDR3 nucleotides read TGCGCCAGCAGCCGACTAGCGGCTGGACAAGAGACCCAGTACTTC. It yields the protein CASSRLAAGQETQYF.

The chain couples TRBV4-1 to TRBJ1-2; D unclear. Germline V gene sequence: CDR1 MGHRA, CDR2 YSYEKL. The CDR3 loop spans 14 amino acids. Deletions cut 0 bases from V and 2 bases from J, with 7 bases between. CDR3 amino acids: CASSQDVGNYGYTF. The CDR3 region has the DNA TGCGCCAGCAGCCAAGATGTAGGCAACTATGGCTACACCTTC.

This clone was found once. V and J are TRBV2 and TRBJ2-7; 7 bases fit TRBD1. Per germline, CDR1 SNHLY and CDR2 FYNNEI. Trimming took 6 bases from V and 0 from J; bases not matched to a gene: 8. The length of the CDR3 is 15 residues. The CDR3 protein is CASRNNRDSSYEQYF. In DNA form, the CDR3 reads TGTGCCAGCAGGAATAACCGGGACAGCTCCTACGAGCAGTACTTC.

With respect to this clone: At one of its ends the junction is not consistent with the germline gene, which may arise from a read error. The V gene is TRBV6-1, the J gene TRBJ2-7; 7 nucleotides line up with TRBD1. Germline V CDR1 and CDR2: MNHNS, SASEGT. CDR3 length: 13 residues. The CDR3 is CASSHPRDSRRDF. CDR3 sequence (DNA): TGTGCCAGCAGCCACCCAAGGGACAGTAGAAGGGACTTC.

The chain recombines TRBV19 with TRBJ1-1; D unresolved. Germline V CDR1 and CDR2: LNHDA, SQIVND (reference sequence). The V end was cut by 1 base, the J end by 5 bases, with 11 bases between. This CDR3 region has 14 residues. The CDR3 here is CASSIGPSGTEAFF. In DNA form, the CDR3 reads TGTGCCAGTAGTATAGGCCCCAGTGGGACTGAAGCTTTCTTT.

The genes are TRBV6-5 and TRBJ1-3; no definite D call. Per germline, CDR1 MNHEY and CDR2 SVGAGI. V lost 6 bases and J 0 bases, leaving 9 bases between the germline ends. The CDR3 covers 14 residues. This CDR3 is CASRAVISGNTIYF. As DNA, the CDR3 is TGTGCCAGCAGGGCCGTAATCTCTGGAAACACCATATATTTT.

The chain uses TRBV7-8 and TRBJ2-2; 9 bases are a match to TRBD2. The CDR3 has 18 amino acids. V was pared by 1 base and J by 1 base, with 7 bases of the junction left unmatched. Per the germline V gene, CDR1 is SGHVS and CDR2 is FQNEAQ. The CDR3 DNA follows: TGTGCCAGCAGCTTAGGAATGATAGCGGGGGAGAACACCGGGGAGCTGTTTTTT. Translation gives CASSLGMIAGENTGELFF.

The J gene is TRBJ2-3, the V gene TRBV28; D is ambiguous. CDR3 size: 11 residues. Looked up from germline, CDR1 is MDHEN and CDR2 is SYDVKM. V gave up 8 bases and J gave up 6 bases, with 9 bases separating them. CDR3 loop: CASRWADTQYF. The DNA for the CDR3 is TGTGCCAGCCGTTGGGCGGATACGCAGTATTTT.

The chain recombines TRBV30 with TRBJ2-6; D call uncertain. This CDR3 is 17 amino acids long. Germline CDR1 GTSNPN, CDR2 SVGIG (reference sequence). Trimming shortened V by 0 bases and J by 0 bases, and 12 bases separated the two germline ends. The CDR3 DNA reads TGTGCCTGGAGTGTACTACCCATGGGCTCTGGGGCCAACGTCCTGACTTTC. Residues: CAWSVLPMGSGANVLTF.

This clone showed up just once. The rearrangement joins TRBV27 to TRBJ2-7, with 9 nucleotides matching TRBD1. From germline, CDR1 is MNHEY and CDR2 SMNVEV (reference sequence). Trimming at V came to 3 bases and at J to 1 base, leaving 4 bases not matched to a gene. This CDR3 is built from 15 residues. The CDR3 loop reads CASSFRQGGSYEQYF. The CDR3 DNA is TGTGCCAGCAGTTTTCGACAGGGGGGGTCCTACGAGCAGTACTTC.

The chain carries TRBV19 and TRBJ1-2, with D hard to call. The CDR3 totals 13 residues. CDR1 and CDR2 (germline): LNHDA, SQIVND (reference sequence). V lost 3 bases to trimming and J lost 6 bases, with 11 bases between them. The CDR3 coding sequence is TGTGCCAGTAGTATCTCCCGAGCAGATGGCTACACCTTC. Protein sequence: CASSISRADGYTF.

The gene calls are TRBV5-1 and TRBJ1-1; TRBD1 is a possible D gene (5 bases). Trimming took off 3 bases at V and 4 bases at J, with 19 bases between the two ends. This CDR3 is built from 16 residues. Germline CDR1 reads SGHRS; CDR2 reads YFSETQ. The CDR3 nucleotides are TGCGCCAGCAGCTCTCGGCAGGGTTTAGATGGCACTGAAGCTTTCTTT. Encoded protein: CASSSRQGLDGTEAFF.

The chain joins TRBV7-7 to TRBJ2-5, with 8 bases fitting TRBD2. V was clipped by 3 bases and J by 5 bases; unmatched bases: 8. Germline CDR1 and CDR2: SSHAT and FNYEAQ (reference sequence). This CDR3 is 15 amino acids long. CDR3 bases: TGTGCCAGCAGCTTTAATAGCGGGGAAATGGAGACCCAGTACTTC. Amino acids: CASSFNSGEMETQYF. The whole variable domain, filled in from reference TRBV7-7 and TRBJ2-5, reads GAGVSQSPRYKVTKRGQDVTLRCDPISSHATLYWYQQALGQGPEFLTYFNYEAQPDKSGLPSDRFSAERPEGSISTLTIQRTEQRDSAMYRCASSFNSGEMETQYFGPGTRLLVL.

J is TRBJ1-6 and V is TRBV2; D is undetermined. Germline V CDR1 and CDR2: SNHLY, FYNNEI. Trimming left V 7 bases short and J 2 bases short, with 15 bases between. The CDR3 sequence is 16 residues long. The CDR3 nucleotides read TGTGCCAGCACCCCCGGAGGAGGAACCTATAATTCACCCCTCCACTTT. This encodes CASTPGGGTYNSPLHF.

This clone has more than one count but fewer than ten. The CDR3 nucleotides read TGCGCCAGCAGTTCCAGGGAGTACGGGACTTACGAGCAGTACTTC. Its translation: CASSSREYGTYEQYF. This sequence joins TRBV5-1 and TRBJ2-7, with D possibly TRBD2 on 6 matching bases. Trimming left V 5 bases short and J 4 bases short, with 19 bases between. From germline, CDR1 is SGHRS and CDR2 YFSETQ. CDR3 size: 15 residues.

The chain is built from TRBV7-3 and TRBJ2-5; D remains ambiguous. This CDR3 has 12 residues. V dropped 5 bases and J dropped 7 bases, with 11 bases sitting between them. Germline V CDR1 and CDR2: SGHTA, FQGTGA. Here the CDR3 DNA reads TGTGCCAGCAGCCTAGGAGAGACGACCCAGTACTTC. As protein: CASSLGETTQYF.

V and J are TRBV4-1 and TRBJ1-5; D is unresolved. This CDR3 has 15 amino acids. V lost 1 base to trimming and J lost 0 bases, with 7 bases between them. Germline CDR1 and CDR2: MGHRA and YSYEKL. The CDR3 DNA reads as TGCGCCAGCAGCCAAGTAGGAAATAGCAATCAGCCCCAGCATTTT. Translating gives CASSQVGNSNQPQHF.

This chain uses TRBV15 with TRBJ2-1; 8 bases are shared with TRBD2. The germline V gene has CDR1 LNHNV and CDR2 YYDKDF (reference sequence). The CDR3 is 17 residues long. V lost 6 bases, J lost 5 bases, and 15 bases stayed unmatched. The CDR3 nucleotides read TGTGCCACCAGGCCTAAAATCTCGGGGGGGAATCACAATGAGCAGTTCTTC. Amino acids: CATRPKISGGNHNEQFF.

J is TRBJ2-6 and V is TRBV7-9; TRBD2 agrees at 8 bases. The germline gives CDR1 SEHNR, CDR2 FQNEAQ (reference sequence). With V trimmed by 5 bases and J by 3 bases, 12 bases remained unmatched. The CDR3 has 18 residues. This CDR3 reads CASSPSGGELYGANVLTF. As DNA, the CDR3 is TGTGCCAGCAGCCCGAGCGGGGGTGAGCTCTATGGGGCCAACGTCCTGACTTTC.